A selection of T cell receptor beta chains follows, all from one sample in a study of T cell responses to AZD1222 COVID-19 vaccine. The repertoire was sequenced with immunoSEQ multiplex PCR; TCRdb's copy has only in-frame clones and lacks some. The sample holds about 140,000 clones, roughly 91% seen once. Sequencing used peripheral blood, obtained 28 days after the second AZD1222 dose. Receptors were obtained from an adult who received the AZD1222 COVID-19 vaccine. The CDR3 runs from the conserved cysteine through the conserved F or W. The D gene is left open where the match is weak. Clone size is shown for a subset of rows, as once, few, many or a class of expanded clone.

CASATDMNTEAFF	TGTGCCAGCGCGACGGATATGAACACTGAAGCTTTCTTT	TRBV28	-	-	TRBJ1-1
CASSLVDLGGTAFGETQYF	TGTGCCAGCAGCTTAGTTGACCTCGGCGGGACAGCTTTTGGTGAGACCCAGTACTTC	TRBV7-8	-	-	TRBJ2-5
CASSQEVMGSSYNEQFF	TGTGCCAGCAGCCAAGAGGTGATGGGGAGCTCCTACAATGAGCAGTTCTTC	TRBV3-1/TRBV3-2	-	-	TRBJ2-1
CATSRPLGGTGELFF	TGTGCCACCAGCAGACCCCTCGGCGGCACCGGGGAGCTGTTTTTT	TRBV15	-	-	TRBJ2-2
CASSLGGDYGYTF	TGTGCCAGCAGTTTAGGGGGGGACTATGGCTACACCTTC	TRBV12-3/TRBV12-4	-	once	TRBJ1-2
CASSGQAGNTEAFF	TGTGCCAGCAGTGGACAGGCGGGGAACACTGAAGCTTTCTTT	TRBV2	-	-	TRBJ1-1
CASSYRGPGYEQYF	TGTGCCAGCAGTTACAGGGGACCGGGCTACGAGCAGTACTTC	TRBV6-5	-	-	TRBJ2-7
CASSIGLSYGYTF	TGCGCCAGCAGCATTGGGTTGAGCTATGGCTACACCTTC	TRBV5-1	-	-	TRBJ1-2
CAWSRSGTKFGFF	TGTGCCTGGAGTAGGTCAGGGACGAAGTTTGGTTTCTTT	TRBV30	-	-	TRBJ1-1
CASSTTQGGTGELFF	TGTGCCAGCAGCACCACGCAGGGGGGCACCGGGGAGCTGTTTTTT	TRBV7-8	-	-	TRBJ2-2
CARSLGTGGTGELFF	TGCGCCCGCAGCTTGGGGACAGGGGGGACCGGGGAGCTGTTTTTT	TRBV5-1	TRBD1	-	TRBJ2-2